These 12 T cell receptor beta chains were all obtained from the same sample, sequenced in a study of CD8+CD57+ T cells in acquired aplastic anemia. According to the study, genomic DNA was the template for TCR beta VDJ and CDR3 profiling. TCRdb independently ran MiXCR on the reads; one entry per CDR3 protein. The sample carries some 120,000 distinct CDR3 sequences, about half recorded once. The sample taken for sequencing was sorted CD4+, CD8+, or CD8+CD57+ T cells (not recorded which) from PBMCs. These receptors came from a human donor in good health, serving as a control.

This clonotype has more than one count but fewer than ten. The chain combines TRBV7-3 with TRBJ2-1; TRBD2 aligns across 9 bases. J gave up 7 bases and V 5 bases, and 6 bases lay outside the gene matches. The CDR3 consists of 14 residues. Germline CDR1 and CDR2: SGHTA and FQGTGA. In nucleotides, the CDR3 is TGTGCCAGCAGCGCGGGACTAGCTGGGAATGAGCAGTTCTTC. It specifies CASSAGLAGNEQFF.

V gene TRBV24-1 combines with J gene TRBJ2-3; D perhaps matches TRBD1 (5 bases). V lost 2 bases and J 6 bases, leaving 8 bases between the germline ends. The V gene's germline CDR1 is KGHDR and CDR2 SFDVKD. The CDR3 loop spans 13 amino acids. CDR3 coding DNA: TGTGCCACCAGTGATTCAGGGATTGATACGCAGTATTTT. Its translation is CATSDSGIDTQYF.

This clonotype was counted a single time. J is TRBJ2-7 and V is TRBV19, with D tentatively TRBD2 (6 bases). The V end lost 5 bases, the J end lost 4 bases, and 21 bases lay between the germline ends. The CDR3 is made up of 16 amino acids. Germline loops: CDR1 LNHDA, CDR2 SQIVND (reference sequence). In DNA, the CDR3 is TGTGCCAGTAGTTTAGTTGGAGGGTCTGATTCTTACGAGCAGTACTTC. Translation gives CASSLVGGSDSYEQYF.

This clonotype was seen just once. The V gene is TRBV7-2, the J gene TRBJ2-7, with D maybe TRBD1 (6 bases). There are 13 residues in the CDR3. The V and J ends lost 5 bases and 4 bases respectively, with 12 bases between them. Germline CDR1 and CDR2: SGHTA and FQGNSA. The CDR3 sequence is CASSTRQDYEQYF. Here the CDR3 DNA reads TGTGCCAGCAGCACCCGACAGGATTACGAGCAGTACTTC.

In regard to this clonotype: One base away lies a much larger clone, so this may be a sequencing read error. The chain uses TRBV3-1 and TRBJ1-2; the match to TRBD1 covers 11 bases. J was trimmed by 8 bases and V by 5 bases; bases with no gene match: 10. The germline V gene has CDR1 LGHDT and CDR2 YNNKEL (reference sequence). The CDR3 has 15 residues. CDR3 region: CASSSSGQGAGGYTF. The DNA of the CDR3 is TGTGCCAGCAGCTCATCCGGACAGGGGGCAGGAGGCTACACCTTC.

V gene TRBV20-1 combines with J gene TRBJ1-1; D unclear. V lost 3 bases to trimming and J lost 5 bases, with 7 bases between them. The CDR3 is 11 amino acids. The germline CDR1 and CDR2 sequences are DFQATT and SNEGSKA (reference sequence). The CDR3 is CSARASTEAFF. The CDR3 nucleotides are TGCAGTGCTAGGGCGAGTACTGAAGCTTTCTTT.

This clonotype was observed a handful of times. The chain couples TRBV29-1 to TRBJ1-1; TRBD1 might be the D (5 bases). V was shortened by 0 bases and J by 5 bases, with 7 bases between the two germline ends. The CDR3 covers 12 residues. Germline CDR1 SQVTM, CDR2 ANQGSEA. CDR3 nucleotide sequence: TGCAGCGTTGAAGATGGGGGAACTGAAGCTTTCTTT. It codes for CSVEDGGTEAFF.

This sequence joins TRBV7-6 and TRBJ2-3; 10 nucleotides align to TRBD2. Per the germline V gene, CDR1 is SGHVS and CDR2 is FNYEAQ. V dropped 5 bases and J dropped 2; count of bases not matched to a gene: 4. The CDR3 length is 15 residues. CDR3 in DNA: TGTGCCAGCAGCCGGAGCGGGGGGGCCACAGATACGCAGTATTTT. Translating it yields CASSRSGGATDTQYF.

The gene calls are TRBV19 and TRBJ1-4, with a possible D match to TRBD1 (5 bases). Trimming shortened V by 9 bases and J by 8 bases, and 19 bases separated the two germline ends. This CDR3 comprises 14 residues. Germline CDR1 and CDR2: LNHDA and SQIVND (reference sequence). As DNA, the CDR3 is TGTGCCAGCAGCTTGGCGGACAACCGAGAAAAACTGTTTTTT. Translated: CASSLADNREKLFF. The full variable domain, in which reference TRBV19 and TRBJ1-4 provide the parts outside the CDR3, is DGGITQSPKYLFRKEGQNVTLSCEQNLNHDAMYWYRQDPGQGLRLIYYSQIVNDFQKGDIAEGYSVSREKKESFPLTVTSAQKNPTAFYLCASSLADNREKLFFGSGTQLSVL.

This clonotype was detected many times. The chain recombines TRBV7-2 with TRBJ2-3, with D unresolved. The CDR3 is 14 residues long. The germline V gene has CDR1 SGHTA and CDR2 FQGNSA. Trimming took 1 base from V and 2 from J, leaving 7 bases between them. CDR3 nucleotide sequence: TGTGCCAGCAGCTTAGGCGCGGCCACAGATACGCAGTATTTT. It encodes CASSLGAATDTQYF.

V usage is TRBV12-3 or TRBV12-4 and J usage is TRBJ2-7; either TRBD1 or TRBD2 may supply D (5 bases each). The CDR3 has 17 amino acids. With 6 bases removed from V and 7 bases from J, the gap between germline ends came to 28 bases. CDR3 residues: CASSLTTPGRTRREQYF. CDR3 coding DNA: TGTGCCAGCAGCTTAACGACCCCGGGACGGACACGACGAGAGCAGTACTTC.

This clonotype was detected once. V and J are TRBV19 and TRBJ1-4; no definite D call. This CDR3 contains 12 residues. The germline V gene has CDR1 LNHDA and CDR2 SQIVND (reference sequence). Trimming took off 4 bases at V and 5 bases at J, with 5 bases between the two ends. The CDR3 coding sequence is TGTGCCAGTAGTAAGGAAAATGAAAAACTGTTTTTT. Its translation is CASSKENEKLFF.